The 25 T cell receptor beta chains presented below share a single source sample, sequenced in a study of blood T cell repertoires in COVID-19. Produced via immunoSEQ multiplex PCR; TCRdb's table is partial and in-frame only. The table has some 130,000 clones, around 88% seen once. The sequencing input was peripheral blood. The receptor set was obtained from a woman between 45 and 65 years old who had recovered from COVID-19.

The genes are TRBV6-5 and TRBJ2-7, with 8 bases matching TRBD2. The V gene's germline CDR1 is MNHEY and CDR2 SVGAGI. The CDR3 is made up of 14 amino acids. Germline trimming cut 5 bases from V and 4 bases from J; bases unmatched to any gene: 7. The CDR3 DNA follows: TGTGCCAGCAGTAAGCGGGAGAGCTATTACGAGCAGTACTTC. Its protein product is CASSKRESYYEQYF.

The chain couples TRBV11-2 to TRBJ1-6; unclear D gene. The CDR3 has 18 amino acids. The V end lost 2 bases, the J end lost 6 bases, and 20 bases lay between the germline ends. Germline V lookup: CDR1 SGHAT, CDR2 FQNNGV. CDR3 bases: TGTGCCAGCAGCTTATTTCGCGGTGCCGGAGAGCGTAATTCACCCCTCCACTTT. Translated, it gives CASSLFRGAGERNSPLHF. The full variable domain, with the rest looked up from reference TRBV11-2 and TRBJ1-6, is EAGVAQSPRYKIIEKRQSVAFWCNPISGHATLYWYQQILGQGPKLLIQFQNNGVVDDSQLPKDRFSAERLKGVDSTLKIQPAKLEDSAVYLCASSLFRGAGERNSPLHFGNGTRLTVT.

This chain links TRBV6-5 with TRBJ1-6; 9 bases align to TRBD1. CDR3 length equals 15 residues. CDR1 and CDR2 from the germline V gene are MNHEY and SVGAGI. With V trimmed by 6 bases and J by 7 bases, 7 bases remained unmatched. The CDR3 spells CASSLRTGVNSPLHF. In DNA form, the CDR3 reads TGTGCCAGCAGCCTCCGGACAGGGGTCAATTCACCCCTCCACTTT.

The rearrangement uses TRBV30 and TRBJ2-3; tentative D call: TRBD2 (6 bases). Germline values: CDR1 GTSNPN, CDR2 SVGIG (reference sequence). V was clipped by 1 base and J by 5 bases, with 13 bases between them. CDR3 length equals 14 residues. CDR3 in amino acids: CAWSAQGLGDTQYF. Written as DNA, the CDR3 is TGTGCCTGGAGTGCTCAGGGACTGGGAGATACGCAGTATTTT.

The rearrangement joins TRBV10-3 to TRBJ2-1; a possible D gene is TRBD2 (6 bases). CDR3 length: 15 residues. Germline CDR1 reads ENHRY; CDR2 reads SYGVKD. Trimming stripped 11 bases from V and 0 bases from J, with 17 bases between. The CDR3 bases are TGTGCCGCCGCAGAGGCGGGGAGCTCCTACAATGAGCAGTTCTTC. Translating gives CAAAEAGSSYNEQFF.

The rearrangement uses TRBV7-9 and TRBJ1-1; D possibly corresponds to TRBD1 (6 bases). The CDR3 totals 14 residues. V shed 0 bases and J shed 7 bases, with 12 bases lying between them. The germline V gene encodes CDR1 SEHNR and CDR2 FQNEAQ (reference sequence). The CDR3 DNA reads TGTGCCAGCAGCTTAGCCCGTGGACAGAGTGAAGCTTTCTTT. Its protein product is CASSLARGQSEAFF.

J is TRBJ1-2 and V is TRBV1; TRBD1 reflects the table's D call only, with no check against the DNA. TRBV1 is a documented pseudogene. The CDR3 has 12 residues. This CDR3 is CTMGQANYGYTF. The CDR3 bases are TGCACCATGGGACAGGCTAACTATGGCTACACCTTC.

The V call is TRBV6-5, the J call TRBJ1-1; D is perhaps TRBD1 (5 bases). CDR1 and CDR2 (germline): MNHEY, SVGAGI. The CDR3 sequence is 14 residues long. Trimming stripped 2 bases from V and 0 bases from J, with 7 bases between. CDR3 nucleotides: TGTGCCAGCAGTTACGACAGTCTGAACACTGAAGCTTTCTTT. As protein: CASSYDSLNTEAFF.

The chain links TRBV5-1 to TRBJ2-6; 11 nucleotides align to TRBD1. CDR3 length: 16 residues. Germline V gene data show CDR1 as SGHRS and CDR2 as YFSETQ. The J segment lost 0 bases and the V segment lost 7 bases, leaving 3 bases of the junction unmatched. In nucleotides, the CDR3 is TGCGCCAGCGGACAGGGGGCGAGCTCTGGGGCCAACGTCCTGACTTTC. This sequence encodes CASGQGASSGANVLTF.

The chain uses TRBV2 and TRBJ1-3; the match to TRBD1 covers 9 bases. This CDR3 contains 15 residues. From germline, CDR1 is SNHLY and CDR2 FYNNEI. J was trimmed by 9 bases and V by 6 bases; bases with no gene match: 12. The CDR3 DNA is TGTGCCAGCAGCAATGAACAGGGGGCCTCAGTCACCATATATTTT. Its translation is CASSNEQGASVTIYF.

CDR3 region: CASSLASGGPNTQYF. The CDR3 DNA reads as TGTGCCAGCAGCTTAGCTAGCGGGGGGCCTAATACGCAGTATTTT. The J gene is TRBJ2-3, the V gene TRBV11-2; 11 positions agree with TRBD2. Per germline, CDR1 SGHAT and CDR2 FQNNGV. CDR3 length: 15 amino acids. V lost 1 base, J lost 7 bases, and 4 bases stayed unmatched.

The CDR3 nucleotides read TGTGCTAGTGGTTTGGTACGGGATTCACCCCTCCACTTT. This sequence encodes CASGLVRDSPLHF. The V gene is TRBV12-5, the J gene TRBJ1-6; D call uncertain. Germline CDR1 and CDR2: LGHNT and FRNRAP. Trimming removed 0 bases at V and 8 bases at J, with 5 bases between. This CDR3 region has 13 residues.

The rearrangement links TRBV7-2 to TRBJ2-3, with D possibly TRBD1 on 6 matching bases. CDR1 is SGHTA and CDR2 is FQGNSA in the germline V gene. The V end lost 5 bases, the J end lost 4 bases, and 10 bases lay between the germline ends. The CDR3 is made up of 13 amino acids. CDR3 sequence reads: CASSLNRADTQYF. As DNA, the CDR3 is TGTGCCAGCAGCCTTAACAGGGCAGATACGCAGTATTTT. The whole variable domain, remainder taken from reference TRBV7-2 and TRBJ2-3, is GAGVSQSPSNKVTEKGKDVELRCDPISGHTALYWYRQSLGQGLEFLIYFQGNSAPDKSGLPSDRFSAERTGGSVSTLTIQRTQQEDSAVYLCASSLNRADTQYFGPGTRLTVL.

This clone was recorded a few times. CDR3: CASTGVLAGALNEQFF. CDR3 DNA sequence: TGCGCCAGCACCGGTGTTCTAGCGGGGGCCTTAAATGAGCAGTTCTTC. The V call is TRBV10-2, the J call TRBJ2-1, with 10 bases fitting TRBD2. CDR1 WSHSY and CDR2 SAAADI come from the germline V gene. The CDR3 is 16 residues long. The trim removed 7 bases at V and 7 bases at J, leaving 13 bases unmatched.

The chain has TRBV6-2 or TRBV6-3 and TRBJ2-7; tentatively, D is TRBD1 (6 bases). V gave up 7 bases and J gave up 6 bases, with 22 bases separating them. The CDR3 length is 15 residues. The germline V gene has CDR1 MNHEY and CDR2 SVGEGT. The CDR3 DNA reads TGTGCCAGCAACCCAACCGGGACGAGAGGGGGCGAGCAGTACTTC. Protein: CASNPTGTRGGEQYF.

The CDR3 here is CASSVGTSADTQYF. In nucleotides, the CDR3 is TGTGCCAGCAGCGTCGGGACTAGCGCAGATACGCAGTATTTT. The chain has TRBV9 and TRBJ2-3, with TRBD2 matching 10 bases. Looked up from germline, CDR1 is SGDLS and CDR2 is YYNGEE. The ends lost 2 bases at V and 4 bases at J; junction bases unmatched: 1. The CDR3 is made up of 14 amino acids.

The chain uses TRBV27 and TRBJ1-5; D perhaps matches TRBD1 (5 bases). V was trimmed by 5 bases and J by 9 bases, leaving 14 bases between them. The CDR3 is made up of 13 amino acids. Germline V gene sequence: CDR1 MNHEY, CDR2 SMNVEV (reference sequence). In DNA form, the CDR3 reads TGTGCCAGCAGTCTCAGGGCCGGGTGGCCCCAGCATTTT. It specifies CASSLRAGWPQHF.

The chain recombines TRBV27 with TRBJ1-4, with 11 bases matching TRBD1. The CDR3 length is 15 residues. The germline CDR1 and CDR2 sequences are MNHEY and SMNVEV (reference sequence). The trim removed 6 bases at V and 8 bases at J, leaving 8 bases unmatched. CDR3 sequence reads: CASRDLDRGQEKLFF. In DNA form, the CDR3 reads TGTGCCAGCAGAGATTTGGACAGGGGGCAGGAAAAACTGTTTTTT.

The rearrangement uses TRBV4-2 and TRBJ2-7; a possible D gene is TRBD2 (6 bases). This CDR3 contains 16 residues. CDR1 and CDR2 (germline): LGHNA, YNFKEQ. V lost 0 bases and J lost 7, with 19 bases in between. The CDR3 DNA follows: TGTGCCAGCAGCCAAGATGCTGGAGGGAACCGGAGGGAGCAGTACTTC. It codes for CASSQDAGGNRREQYF.

The chain links TRBV6-5 to TRBJ1-5; a weak D match, TRBD1 (6 bases). Trimming removed 11 bases from V and 3 bases from J, with 11 bases in between. The CDR3 is 12 residues long. Germline-derived CDR1 and CDR2 are MNHEY and SVGAGI. CDR3 coding DNA: TGTGCCTCAGGGGTGGCCAATCAGCCCCAGCATTTT. Translating gives CASGVANQPQHF.

The chain carries TRBV27 and TRBJ2-7; D perhaps matches TRBD1 (5 bases). There are 14 residues in the CDR3. With 4 bases removed from V and 2 bases from J, the gap between germline ends came to 12 bases. The V gene's germline CDR1 is MNHEY and CDR2 SMNVEV (reference sequence). The CDR3 protein is CASSSGQVAYEQYF. The CDR3 region has the DNA TGTGCCAGCAGTTCAGGGCAGGTAGCCTACGAGCAGTACTTC.

This clone appeared a single time. The gene calls are TRBV4-1 and TRBJ1-2; 10 bases match TRBD1. V lost 5 bases, J lost 4 bases, and 7 bases stayed unmatched. This CDR3 spans 15 amino acids. CDR1 MGHRA and CDR2 YSYEKL come from the germline V gene. CDR3 nucleotides: TGCGCCAGCAGCTCCCCGGGACAGGGGTTCTATGGCTACACCTTC. This encodes CASSSPGQGFYGYTF.

The V gene is TRBV5-6, the J gene TRBJ1-6, with 8 bases identical to TRBD1. Unmatched junction bases numbered 8, after V lost 4 bases and J lost 5 bases. There are 16 residues in the CDR3. The germline V gene has CDR1 SGHDT and CDR2 YYEEEE. The CDR3 is CASSLLDRGDNSPLHF. In DNA, the CDR3 is TGTGCCAGCAGCCTACTCGACAGGGGTGATAATTCACCCCTCCACTTT. Variable domain in full (rest from reference TRBV5-6 and TRBJ1-6): DAGVTQSPTHLIKTRGQQVTLRCSPKSGHDTVSWYQQALGQGPQFIFQYYEEEERQRGNFPDRFSGHQFPNYSSELNVNALLLGDSALYLCASSLLDRGDNSPLHFGNGTRLTVT.

The genes are TRBV18 and TRBJ1-6; TRBD1 matches 10 bases. Germline CDR1 reads KGHSH; CDR2 reads LQKENI. The V gene end was trimmed by 6 bases and the J gene end by 10 bases; junction bases not matched to a gene: 15. The CDR3 covers 17 residues. CDR3 in DNA: TGTGCCAGCTCGTCCCTTAGTTCCGGGACAGGGGCATCACCCCTCCACTTT. Amino acid sequence: CASSSLSSGTGASPLHF.

This clone came up a few times. The chain joins TRBV5-4 to TRBJ2-2; 14 bases fit TRBD2. CDR3 size: 16 residues. The trim removed 4 bases at V and 7 bases at J, leaving 6 bases unmatched. Looked up from germline, CDR1 is SGHNT and CDR2 is YYREEE (reference sequence). The CDR3 DNA follows: TGTGCCAGCAGCGACAGACTAGCGGGGGGGCGCGGGGAGCTGTTTTTT. Protein sequence: CASSDRLAGGRGELFF.